These T cell receptor beta chains were read from a single sample in a study of glioma-infiltrating T cells after dendritic cell vaccination. TCRdb keeps only in-frame clones here, not all; method: immunoSEQ multiplex PCR. The data contain 80,000 to 100,000 clones, approximately 80% of them singletons. The sequenced sample was blood, obtained before dendritic cell vaccination. All receptors derive from a human donor with glioblastoma. Each CDR3 is given with its conserved first and last residue. The D gene is left open where the match is weak. A clone size is listed for some rows: how often the clone was seen (once, few, many), or a class if it is expanded.

CASSYWGQGSEKLFF,TGTGCCAGCAGTTACTGGGGACAGGGGTCTGAAAAACTGTTTTTT,TRBV6-5,TRBD1,-,TRBJ1-4
CSAGGGDTEAFF,TGCAGCGCTGGAGGGGGGGACACTGAAGCTTTCTTT,TRBV29-1,-,-,TRBJ1-1
CASSILAAPGTQYF,TGTGCCAGTAGTATACTAGCGGCGCCCGGGACCCAGTACTTC,TRBV19,TRBD2,-,TRBJ2-5
CASSYDYQAKNIQYF,TGTGCCAGCAGTTACGACTACCAAGCCAAAAACATTCAGTACTTC,TRBV6-5,-,once,TRBJ2-4
CASSLVQGQETQYF,TGTGCCAGCAGCTTAGTACAGGGACAAGAGACCCAGTACTTC,TRBV11-2,-,-,TRBJ2-5
CASSQGVNTGELFF,TGTGCCAGCTCACAGGGGGTCAACACCGGGGAGCTGTTTTTT,TRBV18,-,few,TRBJ2-2
CASSPQTGIYEQYF,TGTGCCAGCTCACCCCAGACAGGGATCTACGAGCAGTACTTC,TRBV18,TRBD1,-,TRBJ2-7
CASSLERGGPQFF,TGTGCCAGCAGCTTAGAGCGGGGGGGTCCACAGTTCTTC,TRBV7-9,TRBD2,-,TRBJ2-1
CAWSVVWASGGSTDTQYF,TGTGCCTGGAGTGTAGTTTGGGCTAGCGGGGGGAGCACAGATACGCAGTATTTT,TRBV30,TRBD2,-,TRBJ2-3
CASSPGTSGRFVFQNIQYF,TGCGCCAGCAGCCCAGGGACTAGCGGGAGGTTCGTGTTCCAAAACATTCAGTACTTC,TRBV5-1,TRBD2,-,TRBJ2-4
CAISDQGSEQYF,TGTGCCATCAGTGATCAGGGCTCCGAGCAGTACTTC,TRBV10-3,-,-,TRBJ2-7
CASSGYRGLYYNSPLHF,TGCGCCAGCAGTGGTTACAGGGGGCTTTATTATAATTCACCCCTCCACTTT,TRBV10-1,TRBD1,once,TRBJ1-6
CASSQITGDTGELFF,TGTGCCAGCAGCCAGATAACAGGGGACACCGGGGAGCTGTTTTTT,TRBV14,TRBD1,-,TRBJ2-2
CASSSGVLGHQPQHF,TGTGCCAGCAGTTCGGGAGTCTTAGGGCATCAGCCCCAGCATTTT,TRBV28,-,-,TRBJ1-5
CASSQKGLGSVEQYF,TGTGCCAGCAGCCAAAAGGGACTGGGGTCGGTCGAGCAGTACTTC,TRBV7-9,-,few,TRBJ2-7
CASRDNRVGSGELFF,TGTGCCAGCCGGGATAACAGGGTGGGATCCGGGGAGCTGTTTTTT,TRBV2,-,-,TRBJ2-2
CAWSKRLAGPRANEQFF,TGTGCCTGGAGTAAGAGACTAGCGGGACCCAGGGCCAATGAGCAGTTCTTC,TRBV30,TRBD2,-,TRBJ2-1
CASSPQIQVQTFQYF,TGTGCCAGCTCACCCCAAATCCAGGTGCAAACCTTTCAGTACTTC,TRBV18,-,-,TRBJ2-4
CASNPSGASYNEQFF,TGTGCCAGCAACCCTAGCGGGGCCTCCTACAATGAGCAGTTCTTC,TRBV2,TRBD2,few,TRBJ2-1
CASSEGALNQPQHF,TGTGCCAGCAGTGAGGGGGCGCTCAATCAGCCCCAGCATTTT,TRBV2,-,-,TRBJ1-5
CASSGTDDQPQHF,TGTGCCAGCAGCGGGACAGACGATCAGCCCCAGCATTTT,TRBV2,TRBD1,few,TRBJ1-5
CASSERGGSKQYF,TGTGCCAGCAGTGAGCGCGGGGGGTCGAAGCAGTACTTC,TRBV6-1,TRBD2,-,TRBJ2-7
CSVAGGGGQETQYF,TGCAGCGTGGCCGGCGGGGGAGGGCAAGAGACCCAGTACTTC,TRBV29-1,TRBD2,-,TRBJ2-5
CAISAVEGGSTGELFF,TGTGCCATCAGTGCCGTAGAGGGAGGGAGCACCGGGGAGCTGTTTTTT,TRBV10-3,TRBD2,-,TRBJ2-2
CASSLGGTSGANVLTF,TGCGCCAGCAGCTTAGGGGGCACCTCTGGGGCCAACGTCCTGACTTTC,TRBV5-1,TRBD1,few,TRBJ2-6
CATSSGRNTEAFF,TGTGCCACCAGCAGTGGGCGGAACACTGAAGCTTTCTTT,TRBV15,-,-,TRBJ1-1
CASSDPLAGGHNEQFF,TGTGCCAGCAGTGACCCACTAGCGGGAGGACACAATGAGCAGTTCTTC,TRBV6-1,TRBD2,-,TRBJ2-1
CASSPLASDQPQHF,TGTGCCAGCAGTCCTCTTGCCTCGGATCAGCCCCAGCATTTT,TRBV28,-,-,TRBJ1-5
CASSGRDRGRATPLGQPQHF,TGTGCCAGCAGCGGCCGGGACAGGGGTAGAGCAACACCTTTGGGGCAGCCCCAGCATTTT,TRBV9,TRBD1,-,TRBJ1-5
CASSLTGESYNSPLHF,TGTGCCAGCAGCTTAACAGGGGAGTCCTATAATTCACCCCTCCACTTT,TRBV11-2,TRBD1,-,TRBJ1-6
CAISGGQVSSYEQYF,TGTGCCATCAGTGGGGGACAGGTGAGCTCCTACGAGCAGTACTTC,TRBV10-3,TRBD1,-,TRBJ2-7
CASSVEQGGGYTF,TGTGCCAGCAGCGTAGAACAGGGGGGCGGCTACACCTTC,TRBV9,TRBD1,-,TRBJ1-2
CASSFGAGANQPQHF,TGTGCCAGCAGCTTTGGGGCAGGGGCAAATCAGCCCCAGCATTTT,TRBV7-6,-,-,TRBJ1-5
CASRKQGAENQPQHF,TGTGCCAGCAGAAAACAGGGGGCGGAAAATCAGCCCCAGCATTTT,TRBV6-1,TRBD1,-,TRBJ1-5
CASSYRAPIWNQPQHF,TGTGCCAGCAGCTACAGGGCACCTATCTGGAATCAGCCCCAGCATTTT,TRBV7-3,-,few,TRBJ1-5
CASSTTKSQGRGSNQPQHF,TGTGCCAGCAGCACCACGAAATCTCAGGGGAGAGGTAGCAATCAGCCCCAGCATTTT,TRBV7-3,-,-,TRBJ1-5
CASSELGNQPQHF,TGTGCCAGCAGTGAATTAGGCAATCAGCCCCAGCATTTT,TRBV6-1,-,-,TRBJ1-5
CASRGQGKLFF,TGTGCCAGCAGGGGACAGGGAAAACTGTTTTTT,TRBV6-5,TRBD1,few,TRBJ1-4
CASSSNSGANVLTF,TGTGCCAGCAGTTCCAACTCTGGGGCCAACGTCCTGACTTTC,TRBV27,-,-,TRBJ2-6
CASSLPPRRGLGGTGELFF,TGTGCCAGCAGCCTACCTCCCCGGCGGGGACTAGGGGGCACCGGGGAGCTGTTTTTT,TRBV5-4,TRBD2,few,TRBJ2-2
CASSPVGLRGEQYF,TGTGCCAGTTCTCCAGTCGGATTACGAGGCGAGCAGTACTTC,TRBV19,-,-,TRBJ2-7
CASSLEGAGGYTF,TGTGCCAGCAGCTTGGAGGGGGCGGGTGGCTACACCTTC,TRBV7-9,TRBD1,-,TRBJ1-2
CASSAPTGLGNQPQHF,TGTGCCAGCAGTGCCCCGACAGGGCTCGGCAATCAGCCCCAGCATTTT,TRBV6-1,TRBD1,-,TRBJ1-5
CASSLGQANEQFF,TGTGCCAGCAGCTTAGGTCAAGCTAATGAGCAGTTCTTC,TRBV7-6,-,few,TRBJ2-1
CASSKTAVTGELFF,TGTGCCAGCAGCAAGACAGCCGTGACCGGGGAGCTGTTTTTT,TRBV7-6,-,-,TRBJ2-2
CASSLGALREGDGEQYF,TGTGCCAGCAGCTTAGGAGCCTTGCGGGAGGGAGATGGCGAGCAGTACTTC,TRBV11-2,TRBD2,once,TRBJ2-7
CASSLRHLISGVDYNEQFF,TGTGCCAGCAGCCTCCGACACCTAATATCGGGAGTTGACTACAATGAGCAGTTCTTC,TRBV13,-,-,TRBJ2-1
CASSYGGGTEAFF,TGCGCCAGCAGCTATGGAGGCGGGACTGAAGCTTTCTTT,TRBV5-1,-,once,TRBJ1-1
CASNGQGTEAFF,TGTGCCAGCAATGGACAGGGGACTGAAGCTTTCTTT,TRBV2,TRBD1,-,TRBJ1-1
CASSFTWLASGGASYTQYF,TGTGCCAGCAGTTTCACGTGGTTGGCTAGCGGGGGGGCCTCATATACGCAGTATTTT,TRBV27,TRBD2,-,TRBJ2-3
CASSLQPRQGSSEQYF,TGTGCCAGCAGTCTACAACCTCGACAGGGATCCAGCGAGCAGTACTTC,TRBV27,TRBD1,-,TRBJ2-7
CASSPGAGRGYEQYF,TGTGCCAGCTCACCCGGGGCGGGAAGGGGCTACGAGCAGTACTTC,TRBV18,-,-,TRBJ2-7
CSARWLNGYTF,TGCAGTGCTAGGTGGCTGAATGGCTACACCTTC,TRBV20-1,-,-,TRBJ1-2
CASSFSGTKKFLYF,TGTGCCAGCAGTTTCAGCGGGACAAAAAAGTTTCTGTACTTC,TRBV28,-,-,TRBJ2-7
CASRDGKAFF,TGTGCCAGCAGGGACGGGAAAGCTTTCTTT,TRBV28,-,-,TRBJ1-1